This T cell receptor (beta chain) was recorded in a study of T cell responses to AZD1222 COVID-19 vaccine. Study in general: Samples with a second dose at about 4 or about 12 weeks were pooled together. Study results and limitations: White British donors predominated, females outnumbered males, and clonal diversity was possibly underestimated. Spike as a whole was targeted by vaccine-associated CD4 TCRs, dominant at 160-218 and 743-854.

The CDR3 length is 17 residues. Germline V lookup: CDR1 LGHNA, CDR2 YNFKEQ. Trimming at V came to 2 bases and at J to 5 bases, leaving 14 bases not matched to a gene. On this clone itself: Its specificity is not known.

Using immunoSEQ multiplex PCR, the repertoire was profiled, and TCRdb retains in-frame clones only, with some absent. The data show some 86,000 clones, 65% to 85% seen once. The chain carries TRBV4-2 and TRBJ1-2, with TRBD1 matching over 7 bases. This clonotype was obtained from an adult in good health. This material consisted of peripheral blood, taken on day 0 of AZD1222 vaccination. The CDR3 coding sequence is TGTGCCAGCAGCCAAATCCTGGCTGGGACAGCAAGATATGGCTACACCTTC. Translation: CASSQILAGTARYGYTF.